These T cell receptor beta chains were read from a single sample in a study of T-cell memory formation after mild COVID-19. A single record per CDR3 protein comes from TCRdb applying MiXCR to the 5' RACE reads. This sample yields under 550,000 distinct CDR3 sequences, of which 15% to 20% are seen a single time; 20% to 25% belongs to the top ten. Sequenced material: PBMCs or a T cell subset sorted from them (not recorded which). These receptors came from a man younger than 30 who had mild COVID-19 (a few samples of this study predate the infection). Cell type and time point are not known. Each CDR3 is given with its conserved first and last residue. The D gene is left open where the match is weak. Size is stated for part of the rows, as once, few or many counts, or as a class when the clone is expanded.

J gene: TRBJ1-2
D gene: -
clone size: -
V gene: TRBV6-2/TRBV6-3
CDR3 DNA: TGTGCCAGCAGTCCCCCCCCGGGCTACACCTTC
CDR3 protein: CASSPPPGYTF

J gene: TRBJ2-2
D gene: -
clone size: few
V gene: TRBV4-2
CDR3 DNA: TGTGCCAGCAGCCAAGCTCTAATAGGGGGAGGGACCGGGGAGCTGTTTTTT
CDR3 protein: CASSQALIGGGTGELFF

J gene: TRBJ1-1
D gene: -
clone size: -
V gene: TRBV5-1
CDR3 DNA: TGCGCCAGCAGCTTGGATCCACAGGGAGCCACTGAAGCTTTCTTT
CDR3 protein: CASSLDPQGATEAFF

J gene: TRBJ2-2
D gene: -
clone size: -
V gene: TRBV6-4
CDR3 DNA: TGTGCCAGCAGTGACTCGTCCCGATTCGGCGGGGTGAACACCGGGGAGCTGTTTTTT
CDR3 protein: CASSDSSRFGGVNTGELFF

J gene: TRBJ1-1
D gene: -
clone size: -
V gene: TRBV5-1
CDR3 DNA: TGCGCCAGCAGCTTGGGTCCAGGGTTAGACTGGAACACTGAAGCTTTCTTT
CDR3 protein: CASSLGPGLDWNTEAFF

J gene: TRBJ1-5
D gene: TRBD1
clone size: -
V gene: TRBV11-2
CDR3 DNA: TGTGCCAGCAGACAAGGGGGCGAAGGCAATCAGCCCCAGCATTTT
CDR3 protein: CASRQGGEGNQPQHF

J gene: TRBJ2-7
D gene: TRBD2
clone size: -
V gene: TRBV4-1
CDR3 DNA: TGCGCCAGCAGCCAATGGGCGGGGGGTTCCTACGAGCAGTACTTC
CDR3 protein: CASSQWAGGSYEQYF

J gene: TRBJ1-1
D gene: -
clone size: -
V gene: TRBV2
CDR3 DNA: TGTGCCAGCAGTTTCGGGACTGCCAAAAACACTGAAGCTTTCTTT
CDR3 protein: CASSFGTAKNTEAFF

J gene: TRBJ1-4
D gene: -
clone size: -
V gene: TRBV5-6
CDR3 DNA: TGTGCCAGCAGCTACGGGGCTCATAATGAAAAACTGTTTTTT
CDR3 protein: CASSYGAHNEKLFF

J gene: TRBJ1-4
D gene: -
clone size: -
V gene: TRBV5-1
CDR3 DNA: TGCGCCAGCAGCTTGGCGTCGACCGGAGAAAAACTGTTTTTT
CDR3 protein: CASSLASTGEKLFF

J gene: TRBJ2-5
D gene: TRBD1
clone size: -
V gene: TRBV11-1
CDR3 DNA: TGTGCCAGCAGCACAGGGGGCATGTACCAAGAGACCCAGTACTTC
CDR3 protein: CASSTGGMYQETQYF

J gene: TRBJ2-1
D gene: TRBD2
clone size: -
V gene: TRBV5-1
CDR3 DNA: TGCGCCAGCAGCTGGCAACCGGGACTACAGAATGAGCAGTTCTTC
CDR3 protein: CASSWQPGLQNEQFF

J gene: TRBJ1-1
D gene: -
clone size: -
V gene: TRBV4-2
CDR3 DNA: TGTGCCAGCAGCCAACACGCGACAGAGAACACTGAAGCTTTCTTT
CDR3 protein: CASSQHATENTEAFF

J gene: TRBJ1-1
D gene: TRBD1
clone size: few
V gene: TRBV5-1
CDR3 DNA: TGCGCCAGCAGACAGGGGGTGAACACTGAAGCTTTCTTT
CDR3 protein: CASRQGVNTEAFF

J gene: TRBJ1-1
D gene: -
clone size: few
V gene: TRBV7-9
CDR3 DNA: TGTGCCAGCAGCTTATACAGGTCGAACACTGAAGCTTTCTTT
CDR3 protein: CASSLYRSNTEAFF

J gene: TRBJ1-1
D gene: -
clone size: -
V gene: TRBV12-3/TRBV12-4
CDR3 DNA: TGTGCCAGCAGTCCCGGAGAAAGGAGGAACACTGAAGCTTTCTTT
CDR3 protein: CASSPGERRNTEAFF

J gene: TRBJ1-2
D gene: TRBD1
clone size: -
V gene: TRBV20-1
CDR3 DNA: TGCAGTGCTAGAGTTCAGGGGGCGAGCTATGGCTACACCTTC
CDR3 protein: CSARVQGASYGYTF

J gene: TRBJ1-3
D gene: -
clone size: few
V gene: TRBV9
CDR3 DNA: TGTGCCAGCAGCAGGGGGGCGCCTGGAAACACCATATATTTT
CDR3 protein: CASSRGAPGNTIYF

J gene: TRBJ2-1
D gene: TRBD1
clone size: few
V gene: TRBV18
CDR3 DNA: TGTGCCAGCTCACCACGAGAAGGACAGGATAATGAGCAGTTCTTC
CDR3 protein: CASSPREGQDNEQFF

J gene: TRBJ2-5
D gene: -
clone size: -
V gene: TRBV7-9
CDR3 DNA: TGTGCCATCAGGGGAGGGACACAACAAGAGACCCAGTACTTC
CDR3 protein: CAIRGGTQQETQYF

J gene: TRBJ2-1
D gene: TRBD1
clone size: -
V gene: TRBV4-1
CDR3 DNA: TGCGCCAGCAGCCACCAGGACAGGGTGGTTATTGAGCAGTTCTTC
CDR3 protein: CASSHQDRVVIEQFF

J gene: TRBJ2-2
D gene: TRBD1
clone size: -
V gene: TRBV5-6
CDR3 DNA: TGTGCCAGCAGCTTAGGGACAGGATTGTACGGGGAGCTGTTTTTT
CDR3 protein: CASSLGTGLYGELFF

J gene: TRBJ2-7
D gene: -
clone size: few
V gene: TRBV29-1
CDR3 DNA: TGCAGCGTTGTCGGACCGTCCTACGAGCAGTACTTC
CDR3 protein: CSVVGPSYEQYF

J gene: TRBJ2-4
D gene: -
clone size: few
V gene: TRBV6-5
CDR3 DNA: TGTGCCAGCAGTAAGGACTTAGCCAAAAACATTCAGTACTTC
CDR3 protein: CASSKDLAKNIQYF

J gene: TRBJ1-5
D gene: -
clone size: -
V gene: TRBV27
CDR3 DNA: TGTGCCAGCAGTTTAACTGGGTCGTTCAATCAGCCCCAGCATTTT
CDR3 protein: CASSLTGSFNQPQHF

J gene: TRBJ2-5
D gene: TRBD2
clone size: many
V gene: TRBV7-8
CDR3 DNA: TGTGCCAGCAGCCAGGCGGGGGACTTGCAGACCCAGTACTTC
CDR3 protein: CASSQAGDLQTQYF

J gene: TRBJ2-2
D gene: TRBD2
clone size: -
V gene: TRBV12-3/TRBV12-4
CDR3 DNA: TGTGCCAGCAGACTACCCGCGGGGGATCACGGGGAGCTGTTTTTT
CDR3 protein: CASRLPAGDHGELFF

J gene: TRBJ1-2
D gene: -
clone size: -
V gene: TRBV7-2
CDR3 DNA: TGTGCCAGCAGCTCACCCGGCTATTACTATGGCTACACCTTC
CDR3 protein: CASSSPGYYYGYTF

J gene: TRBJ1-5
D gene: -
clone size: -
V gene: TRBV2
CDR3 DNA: TGTGCCAGCACAGGGACGGGCAATCAGCCCCAGCATTTT
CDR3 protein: CASTGTGNQPQHF

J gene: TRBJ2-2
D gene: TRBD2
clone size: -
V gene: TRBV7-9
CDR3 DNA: TGTGCCAGCAGCCCTAGCGGGAGGGCCAACACCGGGGAGCTGTTTTTT
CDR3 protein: CASSPSGRANTGELFF

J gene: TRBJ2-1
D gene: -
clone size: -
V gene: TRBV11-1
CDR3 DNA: TGTGCCAGCAGCTTACTGGACAGTTACAATGAGCAGTTCTTC
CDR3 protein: CASSLLDSYNEQFF

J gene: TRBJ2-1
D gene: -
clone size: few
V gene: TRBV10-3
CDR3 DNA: TGTGCCATCAGTGGTGGGACTGCCAGCTCCTACAATGAGCAGTTCTTC
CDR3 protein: CAISGGTASSYNEQFF

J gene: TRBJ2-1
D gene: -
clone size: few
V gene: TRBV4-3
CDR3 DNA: TGCGCCAGCAGCCAAGACCCGGACGGGGCGGACAGCTACAATGAGCAGTTCTTC
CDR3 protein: CASSQDPDGADSYNEQFF

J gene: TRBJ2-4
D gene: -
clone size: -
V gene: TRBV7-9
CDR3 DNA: TGTGCCAGCAGCGAGATGGGGATCTTAGCCAAAAACATTCAGTACTTC
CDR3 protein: CASSEMGILAKNIQYF

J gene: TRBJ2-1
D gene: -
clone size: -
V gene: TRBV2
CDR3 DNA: TGTGCCAGCAGTGTAAACAGGGGAGGAGAGCAGTTCTTC
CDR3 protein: CASSVNRGGEQFF

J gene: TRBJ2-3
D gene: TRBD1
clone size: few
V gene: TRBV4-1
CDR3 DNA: TGCGCCAGCAGGTTTACAGGGGTAGATACGCAGTATTTT
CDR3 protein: CASRFTGVDTQYF

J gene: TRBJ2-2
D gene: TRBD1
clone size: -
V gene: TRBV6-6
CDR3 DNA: TGTGCCAGCAGTTCCCCCCAGGGGGACACCGGGGAGCTGTTTTTT
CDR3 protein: CASSSPQGDTGELFF

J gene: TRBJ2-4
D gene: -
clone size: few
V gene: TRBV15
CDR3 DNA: TGTGCCACCAGCATACACGGGGCGAGAAACATTCAGTACTTC
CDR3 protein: CATSIHGARNIQYF

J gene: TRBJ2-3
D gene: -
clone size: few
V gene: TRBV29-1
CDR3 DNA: TGCAGCGGGGAATTTGCAGATACGCAGTATTTT
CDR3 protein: CSGEFADTQYF

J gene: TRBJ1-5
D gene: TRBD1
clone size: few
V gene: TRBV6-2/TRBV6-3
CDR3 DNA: TGTGCCAGCAAAGGGACAGTCAATCAGCCCCAGCATTTT
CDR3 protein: CASKGTVNQPQHF

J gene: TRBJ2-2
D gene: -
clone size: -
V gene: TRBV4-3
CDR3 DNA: TGCGCCAGCAGCCAAGAGTCCTGGGCAGGGAACACCGGGGAGCTGTTTTTT
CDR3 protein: CASSQESWAGNTGELFF

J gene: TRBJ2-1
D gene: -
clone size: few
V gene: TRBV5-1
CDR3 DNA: TGCGCCAGCAGCTTGGGACTAGGAAACTACAATGAGCAGTTCTTC
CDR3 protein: CASSLGLGNYNEQFF

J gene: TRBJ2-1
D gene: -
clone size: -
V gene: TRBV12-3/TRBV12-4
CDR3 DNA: TGTGCCAGCAGTTTCGGGGACAACTCCTACAATGAGCAGTTCTTC
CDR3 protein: CASSFGDNSYNEQFF

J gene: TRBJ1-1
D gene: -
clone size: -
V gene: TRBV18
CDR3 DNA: TGTGCCAGCTCACTCGCGGGGGGGCCAGACACTGAAGCTTTCTTT
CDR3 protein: CASSLAGGPDTEAFF

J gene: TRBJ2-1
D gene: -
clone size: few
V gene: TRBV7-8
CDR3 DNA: TGTGCCAGCAGCTTAGTTAGTCCCAATGAGCAGTTCTTC
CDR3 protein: CASSLVSPNEQFF

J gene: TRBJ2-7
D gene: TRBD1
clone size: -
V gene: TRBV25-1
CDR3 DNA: TGTGCCAGCACCAGGGGGCTGAGGGAGCAGTACTTC
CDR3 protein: CASTRGLREQYF

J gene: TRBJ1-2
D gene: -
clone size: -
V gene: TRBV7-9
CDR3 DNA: TGTGCCAGCAGCCTAATTTCCGGCCTACGAGGGGGCTACACCTTC
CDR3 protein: CASSLISGLRGGYTF

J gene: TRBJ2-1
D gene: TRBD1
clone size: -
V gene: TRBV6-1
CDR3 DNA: TGTGCCAGCAGTGAAGCGCCGGACAGGGGGCGCCCCCGAACCGACAATGAGCAGTTCTTC
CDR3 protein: CASSEAPDRGRPRTDNEQFF

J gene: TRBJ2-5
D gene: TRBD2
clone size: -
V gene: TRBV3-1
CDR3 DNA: TGTGCCAGCAGCCCGCGACTAGCGGAAGAGACCCAGTACTTC
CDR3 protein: CASSPRLAEETQYF

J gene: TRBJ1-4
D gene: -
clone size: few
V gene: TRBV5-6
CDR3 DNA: TGTGCCAGCAGCTCCACGCCAGGGGAAGGAGAAAAACTGTTTTTT
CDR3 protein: CASSSTPGEGEKLFF

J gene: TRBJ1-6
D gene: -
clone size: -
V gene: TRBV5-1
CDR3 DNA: TGCGCCAGCAGAGCGGAGGGAGAATCACCCCTCCACTTT
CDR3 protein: CASRAEGESPLHF

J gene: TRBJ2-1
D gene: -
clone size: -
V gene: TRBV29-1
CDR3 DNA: TGCAGCGTGGCAGGGGCGAGCTCCTACAATGAGCAGTTCTTC
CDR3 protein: CSVAGASSYNEQFF